One sample yielded the 23 T cell receptor beta chains listed below, sequenced in a study of CD8 T cells in ankylosing spondylitis. Using its own MiXCR run on the 5' RACE reads, TCRdb lists one record per CDR3 protein. The table lists 150,000 to 200,000 distinct CDR3 sequences, roughly 30% of them singletons. The sample taken for sequencing was synovial fluid, either unsorted or a sorted T cell fraction (not recorded which). Source of these receptors: a male donor with ankylosing spondylitis.

This clonotype was counted only a few times. The V gene is TRBV2, the J gene TRBJ2-1, with D tentatively TRBD2 (5 bases). The CDR3 is 15 amino acids. Germline V gene sequence: CDR1 SNHLY, CDR2 FYNNEI. The germline V and J ends were trimmed by 2 bases and 12 bases, with 20 bases remaining between them. CDR3 amino acids: CASSERTYIGLGQFF. The CDR3 DNA reads TGTGCCAGCAGTGAAAGGACTTATATCGGTTTGGGGCAGTTCTTC.

This clonotype was detected ten times or more. V gene TRBV9 combines with J gene TRBJ2-5, with TRBD2 matching over 10 bases. V dropped 3 bases and J dropped 1; count of bases not matched to a gene: 9. Germline V gene sequence: CDR1 SGDLS, CDR2 YYNGEE. CDR3 length equals 17 residues. CDR3 coding DNA: TGTGCCAGCAGCGCGGGGGCTAGCGGGGGAATCCAAGAGACCCAGTACTTC. Translation gives CASSAGASGGIQETQYF.

The chain recombines TRBV7-3 with TRBJ2-1; TRBD2 matches 15 bases. This CDR3 contains 17 residues. The trim removed 2 bases at V and 4 bases at J, leaving 3 bases unmatched. Germline V lookup: CDR1 SGHTA, CDR2 FQGTGA. The DNA of the CDR3 is TGTGCCAGCAGCTTAGTAGGACTAGCGGGAGGGTACAATGAGCAGTTCTTC. Translation: CASSLVGLAGGYNEQFF.

This clonotype was detected many times. The V call is TRBV6-1, the J call TRBJ1-5; D not certain. Per germline, CDR1 MNHNS and CDR2 SASEGT. This CDR3 spans 12 amino acids. Trimming pared 6 bases from V and 8 bases from J, leaving 11 bases between. CDR3 sequence reads: CASSNRMEPQHF. In nucleotides, the CDR3 is TGTGCCAGCAGCAACCGCATGGAGCCCCAGCATTTT.

The chain has TRBV4-1 and TRBJ2-3; 9 nucleotides match TRBD2. V was clipped by 0 bases and J by 5 bases; unmatched bases: 6. Germline V lookup: CDR1 MGHRA, CDR2 YSYEKL. The CDR3 spans 16 residues. The CDR3 loop is CASSQDEAGGKDTQYF. For the CDR3, the DNA is TGCGCCAGCAGCCAAGATGAGGCGGGGGGGAAAGATACGCAGTATTTT.

This clonotype has a count of ten or more. The chain has TRBV3-1 and TRBJ2-2; weak D call: TRBD2 (6 bases). CDR1 LGHDT and CDR2 YNNKEL come from the germline V gene (reference sequence). The CDR3 is 15 amino acids. The germline V and J ends were trimmed by 1 base and 4 bases, with 10 bases remaining between them. The CDR3 reads CASSQGGVLTGELFF. DNA for the CDR3: TGTGCCAGCAGCCAAGGGGGGGTTCTCACCGGGGAGCTGTTTTTT.

The chain uses TRBV3-1 and TRBJ2-4; 11 nucleotides agree with TRBD2. V lost 1 base, J lost 7 bases, and 3 bases stayed unmatched. The germline V gene encodes CDR1 LGHDT and CDR2 YNNKEL (reference sequence). The CDR3 sequence is 15 residues long. This chain's CDR3 is CASSQGRTSGNIQYF. In nucleotides, the CDR3 is TGTGCCAGCAGCCAAGGTCGGACTAGCGGGAACATTCAGTACTTC.

The chain is built from TRBV14 and TRBJ1-1, with D hard to call. The CDR3 loop spans 15 amino acids. Germline assignment: CDR1 SGHDN and CDR2 FVKESK. Trimming left V 0 bases short and J 2 bases short, with 10 bases between. CDR3 residues: CASSQDIASNTEAFF. In nucleotides, the CDR3 is TGTGCCAGCAGCCAAGATATCGCCTCAAACACTGAAGCTTTCTTT.

This clonotype was recorded many times. The gene calls are TRBV7-8 and TRBJ2-5, with D possibly matching TRBD2 (6 bases). The germline gives CDR1 SGHVS, CDR2 FQNEAQ. Trimming cost V 7 bases and J 5 bases, with 20 bases left between them. The CDR3 spans 15 residues. The CDR3 DNA is TGTGCCAGCAACACCCTGGCTAGCGAGTTGGAGACCCAGTACTTC. Amino acids: CASNTLASELETQYF.

The genes are TRBV29-1 and TRBJ1-1; 8 bases match TRBD1. The CDR3 is 16 residues long. V shed 5 bases, J shed 0 bases, and the junction held 11 bases outside the gene matches. The V gene's germline CDR1 is SQVTM and CDR2 ANQGSEA. The chain's CDR3 is CSVMGQVWTMNTEAFF. The CDR3 DNA is TGCAGCGTTATGGGACAGGTGTGGACCATGAACACTGAAGCTTTCTTT.

This clonotype has just a few counts. This chain links TRBV29-1 with TRBJ2-1; D possibly corresponds to TRBD2 (5 bases). The CDR3 length is 12 residues. Trimming removed 3 bases from V and 2 bases from J, with 5 bases in between. From germline, CDR1 is SQVTM and CDR2 ANQGSEA. The CDR3 loop reads CSVDGTYNEQFF. Written as DNA, the CDR3 is TGCAGCGTTGACGGGACCTACAATGAGCAGTTCTTC.

The CDR3 protein is CASSQEPTRGRTEAFF. For the CDR3, the DNA is TGCGCCAGCAGCCAAGAGCCTACCAGGGGGCGAACTGAAGCTTTCTTT. This rearrangement joins TRBV4-1 to TRBJ1-1; 8 positions match TRBD1. This CDR3 contains 16 residues. The germline V gene has CDR1 MGHRA and CDR2 YSYEKL. V lost 0 bases, J lost 5 bases, and 8 bases stayed unmatched.

The rearrangement uses TRBV6-5 and TRBJ1-1; D is possibly TRBD1 (5 bases). The CDR3 has 13 amino acids. The V and J ends lost 0 bases and 11 bases respectively, with 13 bases between them. Germline CDR1 is MNHEY and CDR2 is SVGAGI. Here the CDR3 DNA reads TGTGCCAGCAGTTACTCTGAGAGAGGGGTGGCTTTCTTT. Translating gives CASSYSERGVAFF.

The chain employs TRBV2 and TRBJ1-1, with 10 positions matching TRBD1. Trimming at V came to 6 bases and at J to 6 bases, leaving 10 bases not matched to a gene. The CDR3 sequence is 15 residues long. The germline V gene has CDR1 SNHLY and CDR2 FYNNEI. The CDR3 region is CASRAEGTGVAEAFF. CDR3 in DNA: TGTGCCAGCAGGGCCGAGGGGACAGGGGTTGCTGAAGCTTTCTTT.

This clonotype occurred many times. The chain carries TRBV7-2 and TRBJ1-2, with TRBD1 matching over 8 bases. Trimming removed 2 bases from V and 5 bases from J; junction bases left unmatched: 10. The CDR3 is 16 amino acids. Germline V gives CDR1 SGHTA, CDR2 FQGNSA. The chain's CDR3 is CASSLKGQGRIYGYTF. In DNA, the CDR3 is TGTGCCAGCAGCTTAAAAGGACAGGGTAGAATTTATGGCTACACCTTC.

This clonotype has a handful of counts. The genes are TRBV7-9 and TRBJ1-3, with D tentatively TRBD1 (5 bases). V was trimmed by 1 base and J by 6 bases, leaving 19 bases between them. The CDR3 runs to 17 residues. In germline, CDR1 is SEHNR, CDR2 FQNEAQ (reference sequence). In DNA form, the CDR3 reads TGTGCCAGCAGCTTAGGGTCCCAGGGACCACAGGAAAACACCATATATTTT. Protein product: CASSLGSQGPQENTIYF.

The chain uses TRBV20-1 and TRBJ1-5; 7 nucleotides agree with TRBD1. There are 13 residues in the CDR3. Germline CDR1 DFQATT, CDR2 SNEGSKA (reference sequence). V shed 5 bases, J shed 1 base, and the junction held 2 bases outside the gene matches. CDR3 loop: CSAAGQSNQPQHF. The CDR3 DNA sequence: TGCAGTGCTGCGGGACAGAGCAATCAGCCCCAGCATTTT.

By sample share, this clonotype is medium-sized. The chain joins TRBV29-1 to TRBJ2-1; 7 nucleotides line up with TRBD1. The junction had 12 bases not matched to a gene; V was cut back by 6 bases and J by 4 bases. This CDR3 spans 15 amino acids. CDR1 SQVTM and CDR2 ANQGSEA come from the germline V gene. The CDR3 coding sequence is TGCAGCGTCGGCGGTGACAGGGCTTTTTACAATGAGCAGTTCTTC. The encoded protein is CSVGGDRAFYNEQFF.

The rearrangement uses TRBV20-1 and TRBJ2-7; 9 nucleotides line up with TRBD2. CDR1 and CDR2 from the germline V gene are DFQATT and SNEGSKA (reference sequence). This CDR3 is 14 amino acids long. Trimming at V came to 5 bases and at J to 4 bases, leaving 9 bases not matched to a gene. In DNA, the CDR3 is TGCAGTGCTGGGGCTAGCGGGAACCTGTACGAGCAGTACTTC. It codes for CSAGASGNLYEQYF.

This clonotype appeared many times. The chain links TRBV10-3 to TRBJ1-2, with D tentatively TRBD1 (5 bases). Germline-derived CDR1 and CDR2 are ENHRY and SYGVKD. Trimming removed 4 bases at V and 3 bases at J, with 15 bases between. This CDR3 comprises 15 residues. The CDR3 sequence: CAISGGGNFDYGYTF. DNA for the CDR3: TGTGCCATCAGTGGGGGGGGTAATTTCGACTATGGCTACACCTTC.

The V gene is TRBV6-1, the J gene TRBJ1-2; the D is unclear. The CDR3 length is 14 residues. Germline CDR1 reads MNHNS; CDR2 reads SASEGT. Trimming stripped 0 bases from V and 3 bases from J, with 8 bases between. Written as DNA, the CDR3 is TGTGCCAGCAGTGAAGCGAGGCATGACTATGGCTACACCTTC. Translation: CASSEARHDYGYTF.

This clonotype showed up just a few times. V is TRBV20-1 and J is TRBJ2-1; TRBD2 is a possible D gene (6 bases). The CDR3 totals 14 residues. The V gene lost 6 bases and the J gene lost 5 bases, with 17 bases spanning the gap. CDR1 DFQATT and CDR2 SNEGSKA come from the germline V gene (reference sequence). The CDR3 DNA follows: TGCAGTGCCATCGGGGGATCCCTTCACAATGAGCAGTTCTTC. Translated, it gives CSAIGGSLHNEQFF.

The chain uses TRBV12-3 or TRBV12-4 and TRBJ1-5; D is unresolved. This CDR3 has 17 residues. Between the trimmed V and J ends, which lost 7 bases and 4 bases, there was a span of 23 bases. CDR3 DNA sequence: TGTGCCAGCAACCTAGGAGGGTCTGGAGTTGGAAATCAGCCCCAGCATTTT. Its translation: CASNLGGSGVGNQPQHF.